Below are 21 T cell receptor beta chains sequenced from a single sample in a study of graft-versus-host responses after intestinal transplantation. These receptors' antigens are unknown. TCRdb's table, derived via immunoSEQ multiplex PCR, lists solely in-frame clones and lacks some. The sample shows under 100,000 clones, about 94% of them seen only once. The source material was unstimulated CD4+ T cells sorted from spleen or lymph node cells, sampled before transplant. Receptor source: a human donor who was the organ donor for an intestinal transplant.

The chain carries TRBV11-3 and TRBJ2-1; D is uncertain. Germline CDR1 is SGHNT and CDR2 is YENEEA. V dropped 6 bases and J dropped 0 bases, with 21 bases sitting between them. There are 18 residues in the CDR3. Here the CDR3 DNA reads TGTGCCAGCAGTTCCCCAGCCGGATCAGCCCGCTCCTACAATGAGCAGTTCTTC. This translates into CASSSPAGSARSYNEQFF.

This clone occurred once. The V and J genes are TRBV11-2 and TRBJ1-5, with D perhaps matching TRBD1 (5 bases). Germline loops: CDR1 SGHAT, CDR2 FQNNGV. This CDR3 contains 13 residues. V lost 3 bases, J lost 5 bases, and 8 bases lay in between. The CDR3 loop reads CASSLMGDQPQHF. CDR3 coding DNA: TGTGCCAGCAGCTTGATGGGGGATCAGCCCCAGCATTTT.

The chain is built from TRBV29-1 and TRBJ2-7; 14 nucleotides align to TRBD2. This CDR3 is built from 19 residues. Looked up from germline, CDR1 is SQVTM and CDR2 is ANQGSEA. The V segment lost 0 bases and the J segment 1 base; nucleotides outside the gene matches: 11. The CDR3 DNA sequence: TGCAGCGTTGAAGACCCCATAAACCGACTAGCGGGGGGGTCCTACGAGCAGTACTTC. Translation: CSVEDPINRLAGGSYEQYF.

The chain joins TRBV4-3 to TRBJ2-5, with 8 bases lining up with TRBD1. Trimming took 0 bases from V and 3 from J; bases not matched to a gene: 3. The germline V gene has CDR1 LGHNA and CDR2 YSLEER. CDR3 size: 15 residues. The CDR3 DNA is TGCGCCAGCAGCCAAGATAGGACAGGGAAAGAGACCCAGTACTTC. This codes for CASSQDRTGKETQYF.

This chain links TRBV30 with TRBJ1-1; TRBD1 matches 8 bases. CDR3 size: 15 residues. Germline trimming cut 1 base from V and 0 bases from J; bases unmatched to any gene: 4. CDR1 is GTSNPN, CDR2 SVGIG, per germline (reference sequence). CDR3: CAWSADRAMNTEAFF. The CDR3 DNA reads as TGTGCCTGGAGTGCGGACAGGGCGATGAACACTGAAGCTTTCTTT.

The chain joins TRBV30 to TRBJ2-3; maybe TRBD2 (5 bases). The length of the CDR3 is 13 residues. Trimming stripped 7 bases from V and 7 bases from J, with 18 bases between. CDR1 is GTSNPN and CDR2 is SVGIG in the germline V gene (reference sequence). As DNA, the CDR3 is TGTGCCTACACCGTCAGCGGCGGTAATACGCAGTATTTT. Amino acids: CAYTVSGGNTQYF.

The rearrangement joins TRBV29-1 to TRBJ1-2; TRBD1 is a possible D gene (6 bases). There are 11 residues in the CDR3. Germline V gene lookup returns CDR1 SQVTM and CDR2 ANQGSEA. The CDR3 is CTIRGFDGYTF. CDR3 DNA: TGCACCATCAGGGGCTTTGATGGCTACACCTTC.

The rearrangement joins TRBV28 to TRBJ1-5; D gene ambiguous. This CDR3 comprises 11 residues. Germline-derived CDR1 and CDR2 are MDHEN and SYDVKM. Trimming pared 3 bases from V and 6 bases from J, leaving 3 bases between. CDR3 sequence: CASSFSQPQHF. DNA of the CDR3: TGTGCCAGCAGTTTTTCTCAGCCCCAGCATTTT.

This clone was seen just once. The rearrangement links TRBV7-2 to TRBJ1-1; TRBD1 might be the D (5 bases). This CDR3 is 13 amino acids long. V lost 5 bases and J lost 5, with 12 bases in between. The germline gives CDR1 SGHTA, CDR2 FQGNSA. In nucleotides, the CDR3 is TGTGCCAGCAGCCCAGGGACGGGGACTGAAGCTTTCTTT. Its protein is CASSPGTGTEAFF.

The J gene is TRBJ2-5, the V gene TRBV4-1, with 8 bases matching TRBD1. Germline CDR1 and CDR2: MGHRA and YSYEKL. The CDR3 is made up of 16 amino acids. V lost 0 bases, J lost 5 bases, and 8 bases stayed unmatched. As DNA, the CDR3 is TGCGCCAGCAGCCAAGATCGGGCAGGGGGCCGGGAGACCCAGTACTTC. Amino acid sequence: CASSQDRAGGRETQYF.

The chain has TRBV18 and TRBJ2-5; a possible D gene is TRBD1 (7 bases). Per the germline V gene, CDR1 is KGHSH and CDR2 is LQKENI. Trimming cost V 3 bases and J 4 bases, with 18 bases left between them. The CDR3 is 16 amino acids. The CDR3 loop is CASSPTGSGGGETQYF. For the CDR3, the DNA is TGTGCCAGCTCACCCACCGGGTCAGGGGGAGGAGAGACCCAGTACTTC.

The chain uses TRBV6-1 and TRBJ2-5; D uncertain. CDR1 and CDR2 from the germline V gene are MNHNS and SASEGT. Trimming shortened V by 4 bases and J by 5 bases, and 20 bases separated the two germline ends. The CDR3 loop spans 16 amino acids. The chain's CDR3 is CASSGREGLWRETQYF. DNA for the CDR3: TGTGCCAGCAGTGGTAGGGAAGGGCTTTGGCGGGAGACCCAGTACTTC.

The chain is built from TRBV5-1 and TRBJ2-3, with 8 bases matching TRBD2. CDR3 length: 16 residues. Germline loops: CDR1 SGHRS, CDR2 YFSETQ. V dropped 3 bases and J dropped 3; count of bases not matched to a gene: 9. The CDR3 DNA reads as TGCGCCAGCAGCTCCGCGGGGGGCGGGACTACAGATACGCAGTATTTT. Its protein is CASSSAGGGTTDTQYF.

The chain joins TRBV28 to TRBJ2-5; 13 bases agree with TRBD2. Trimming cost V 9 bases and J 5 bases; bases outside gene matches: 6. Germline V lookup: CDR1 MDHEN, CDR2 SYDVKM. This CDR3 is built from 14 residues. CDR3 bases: TGTGCCAGTCGACTAGCGGGGGGCCGCGAGACCCAGTACTTC. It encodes CASRLAGGRETQYF.

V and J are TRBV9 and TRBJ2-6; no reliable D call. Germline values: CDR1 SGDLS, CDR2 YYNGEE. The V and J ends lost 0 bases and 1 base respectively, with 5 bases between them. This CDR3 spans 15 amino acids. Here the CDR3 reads CASSVDGSGANVLTF. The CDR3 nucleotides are TGTGCCAGCAGCGTAGACGGTTCTGGGGCCAACGTCCTGACTTTC. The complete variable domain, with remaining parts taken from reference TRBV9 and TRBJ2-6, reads DSGVTQTPKHLITATGQRVTLRCSPRSGDLSVYWYQQSLDQGLQFLIQYYNGEERAKGNILERFSAQQFPDLHSELNLSSLELGDSALYFCASSVDGSGANVLTFGAGSRLTVL.

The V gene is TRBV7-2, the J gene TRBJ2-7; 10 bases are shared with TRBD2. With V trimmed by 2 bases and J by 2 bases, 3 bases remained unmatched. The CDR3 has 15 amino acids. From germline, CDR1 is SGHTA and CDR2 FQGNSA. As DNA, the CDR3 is TGTGCCAGCAGCTTACTAGCGGGGGAAGCCTACGAGCAGTACTTC. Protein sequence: CASSLLAGEAYEQYF.

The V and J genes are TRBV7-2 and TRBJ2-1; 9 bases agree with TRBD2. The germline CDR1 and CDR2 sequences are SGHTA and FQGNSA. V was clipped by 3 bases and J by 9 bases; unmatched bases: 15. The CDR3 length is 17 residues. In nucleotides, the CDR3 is TGTGCCAGCAGCTTTTCTACGGCGGGCGGGGGGGCCATTGAGCAGTTCTTC. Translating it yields CASSFSTAGGGAIEQFF. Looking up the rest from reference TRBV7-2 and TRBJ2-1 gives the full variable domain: GAGVSQSPSNKVTEKGKDVELRCDPISGHTALYWYRQSLGQGLEFLIYFQGNSAPDKSGLPSDRFSAERTGGSVSTLTIQRTQQEDSAVYLCASSFSTAGGGAIEQFFGPGTRLTVL.

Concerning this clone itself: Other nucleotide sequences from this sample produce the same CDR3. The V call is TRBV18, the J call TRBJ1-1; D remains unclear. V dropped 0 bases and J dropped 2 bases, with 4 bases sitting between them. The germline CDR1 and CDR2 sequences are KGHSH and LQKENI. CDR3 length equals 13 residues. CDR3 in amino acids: CASSPPGNTEAFF. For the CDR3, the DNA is TGTGCCAGCTCACCACCGGGAAACACTGAAGCTTTCTTT. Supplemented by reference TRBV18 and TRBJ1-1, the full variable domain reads NAGVMQNPRHLVRRRGQEARLRCSPMKGHSHVYWYRQLPEEGLKFMVYLQKENIIDESGMPKERFSAEFPKEGPSILRIQQVVRGDSAAYFCASSPPGNTEAFFGQGTRLTVV.

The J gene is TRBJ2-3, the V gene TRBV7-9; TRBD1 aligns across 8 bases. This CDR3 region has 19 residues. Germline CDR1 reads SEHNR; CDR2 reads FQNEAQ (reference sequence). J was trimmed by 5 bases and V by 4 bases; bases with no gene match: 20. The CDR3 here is CASSSYRQPDREIRDTQYF. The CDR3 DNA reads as TGTGCCAGCAGCTCCTATCGCCAACCGGACAGGGAGATTCGAGATACGCAGTATTTT.

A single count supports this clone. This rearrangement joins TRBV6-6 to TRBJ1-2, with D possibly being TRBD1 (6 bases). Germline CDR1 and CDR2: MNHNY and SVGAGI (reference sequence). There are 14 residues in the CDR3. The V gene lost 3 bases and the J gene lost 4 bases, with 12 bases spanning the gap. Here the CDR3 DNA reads TGTGCCAGCAGTTATCAGGGGTCGGTCTATGGCTACACCTTC. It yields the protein CASSYQGSVYGYTF.

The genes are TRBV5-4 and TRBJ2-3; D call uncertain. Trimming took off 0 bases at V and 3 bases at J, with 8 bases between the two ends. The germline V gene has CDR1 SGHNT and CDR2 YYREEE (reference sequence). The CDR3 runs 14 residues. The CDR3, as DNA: TGTGCCAGCAGCTTGGGGCAGAGTACAGATACGCAGTATTTT. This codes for CASSLGQSTDTQYF.